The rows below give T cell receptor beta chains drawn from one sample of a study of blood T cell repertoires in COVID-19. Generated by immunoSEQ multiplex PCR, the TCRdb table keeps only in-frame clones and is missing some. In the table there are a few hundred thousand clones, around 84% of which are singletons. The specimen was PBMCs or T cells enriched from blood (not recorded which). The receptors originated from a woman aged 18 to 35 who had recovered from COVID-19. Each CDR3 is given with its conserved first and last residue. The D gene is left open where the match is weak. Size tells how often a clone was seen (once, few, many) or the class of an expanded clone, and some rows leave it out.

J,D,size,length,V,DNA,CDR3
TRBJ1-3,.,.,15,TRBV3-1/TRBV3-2,TGTGCCAGCAGCCAAGTCGGACATGGCGGAAACACCATATATTTT,CASSQVGHGGNTIYF
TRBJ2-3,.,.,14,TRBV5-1,TGCGCCAGCAGCTTGCACACCTCCACAGATACGCAGTATTTT,CASSLHTSTDTQYF
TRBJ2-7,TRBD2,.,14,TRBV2,TGTGCCAGCAGGTACTCCGGACTAGTCTACGAGCAGTACTTC,CASRYSGLVYEQYF
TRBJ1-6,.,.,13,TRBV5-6,TGTGCCAGCAGCTTTGACAGAAATTCACCCCTCCACTTT,CASSFDRNSPLHF
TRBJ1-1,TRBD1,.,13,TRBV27,TGTGCCAGCAGTCGTCTGACAGGGGCAGAAGCTTTCTTT,CASSRLTGAEAFF
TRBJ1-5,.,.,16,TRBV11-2,TGTGCCAGCAGCCCCGGGGCGGGGGGGGGCAATCAGCCCCAGCATTTT,CASSPGAGGGNQPQHF
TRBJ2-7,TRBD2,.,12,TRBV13,TGTGCCAGCAGCTCCTGGACTAGTCTGCAGTACTTC,CASSSWTSLQYF
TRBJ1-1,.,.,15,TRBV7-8,TGTGCCAGCAGCTTAGAACAGGGAGGGTTCACTGAAGCTTTCTTT,CASSLEQGGFTEAFF
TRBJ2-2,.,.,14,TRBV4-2,TGTGCCAGCAGCCAAGAATCCCTCACCGGGGAGCTGTTTTTT,CASSQESLTGELFF
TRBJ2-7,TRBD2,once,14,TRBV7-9,TGTGCCAGCAGCTGGACTAGCGGCTCCTACGAGCAGTACTTC,CASSWTSGSYEQYF
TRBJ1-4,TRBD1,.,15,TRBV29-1,TGCAGCGTTGTGGGACAGGGAGCAACTAATGAAAAACTGTTTTTT,CSVVGQGATNEKLFF
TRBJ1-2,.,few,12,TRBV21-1,TGTGCCAGCAGCAAGGGGAGCCATGGCTACACCTTC,CASSKGSHGYTF
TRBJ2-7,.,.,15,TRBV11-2,TGTGCCAGCAGCTTAGCGAGCAGGGGCTCCTACGAGCAGTACTTC,CASSLASRGSYEQYF
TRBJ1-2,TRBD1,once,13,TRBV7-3,TGTGCCAGCGGGATGACAGGGGACTATGGCTACACCTTC,CASGMTGDYGYTF
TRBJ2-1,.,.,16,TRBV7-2,TGTGCCAGCAGCTCCTTCGATATGGGGCCAAACAATGAGCAGTTCTTC,CASSSFDMGPNNEQFF
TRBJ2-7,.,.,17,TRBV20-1,TGCAGTGCTAGTAATGACCGAAACCGGGACAAATACTACGAGCAGTACTTC,CSASNDRNRDKYYEQYF
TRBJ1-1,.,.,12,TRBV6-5,TGTGCCAGCAGTCCGGGGGACCCTGAAGCTTTCTTT,CASSPGDPEAFF
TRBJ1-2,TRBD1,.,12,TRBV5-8,TGTGCCAGCAGCCACCGGGACAGGGGCTACACCTTC,CASSHRDRGYTF
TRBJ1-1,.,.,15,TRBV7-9,TGTGCCAGCAGCTTAGGTAACAGGGCGAACACTGAAGCTTTCTTT,CASSLGNRANTEAFF
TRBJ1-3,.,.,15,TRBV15,TGTGCCACCAGCAGAGACAGGGCCCCTGGAAACACCATATATTTT,CATSRDRAPGNTIYF
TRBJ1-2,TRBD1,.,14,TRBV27,TGTGCCAGCAGCCATTCACCGGACAGGGATGGCTACACCTTC,CASSHSPDRDGYTF
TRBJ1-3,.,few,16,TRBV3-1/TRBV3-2,TGTGCCAGCAGCCTTTACTCAGGGGTCTCTGGAAACACCATATATTTT,CASSLYSGVSGNTIYF
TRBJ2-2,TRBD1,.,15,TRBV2,TGTGCCAGCAGTGAGGGACAGGGGGACACCGGGGAGCTGTTTTTT,CASSEGQGDTGELFF
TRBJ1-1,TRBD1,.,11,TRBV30,TGTGCCTGGGGAGGGGACAGTGAAGCTTTCTTT,CAWGGDSEAFF
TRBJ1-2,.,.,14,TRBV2,TGTGCCAGCAGGAGGGAAGTCGGGAACTATGGCTACACCTTC,CASRREVGNYGYTF
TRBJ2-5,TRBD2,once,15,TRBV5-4,TGTGCCAGCAGCTTGAGGATTGGGGGGGACGAGACCCAGTACTTC,CASSLRIGGDETQYF
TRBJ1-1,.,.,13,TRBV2,TGTGCCACCGGACAGTACATGAACACTGAAGCTTTCTTT,CATGQYMNTEAFF
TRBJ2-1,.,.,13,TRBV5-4,TGTGCCAGCCGGGTAGAAATTTCGGATGAGCAGTTCTTC,CASRVEISDEQFF
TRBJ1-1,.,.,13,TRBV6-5,TGTGCCAGCAGTTCTGAGGCCGGCACTGAAGCTTTCTTT,CASSSEAGTEAFF
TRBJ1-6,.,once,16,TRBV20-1,TGCAGTGCTAGTTCACCGCCGAGCTCCTATAATTCACCCCTCCACTTT,CSASSPPSSYNSPLHF
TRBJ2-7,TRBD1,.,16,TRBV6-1,TGTGCCAGCAGTGAAGCTGAGTGGGACAGGGCCTACGAGCAGTACTTC,CASSEAEWDRAYEQYF
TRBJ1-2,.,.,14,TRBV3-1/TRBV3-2,TGTGCCAGCAGCTTCAGGGGAGGGTACGATGGCTACACCTTC,CASSFRGGYDGYTF
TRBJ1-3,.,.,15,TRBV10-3,TGTGCCATCAGTGGCACCGGGGGACCTGGAAACACCATATATTTT,CAISGTGGPGNTIYF
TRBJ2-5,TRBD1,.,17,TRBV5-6,TGTGCCAGCAGCTTGTCCCCGGGACAGGGTTTAGGAGAGACCCAGTACTTC,CASSLSPGQGLGETQYF
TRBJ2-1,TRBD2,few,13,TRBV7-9,TGTGCCAGCAGCTTAGATCGGCGGGGGGAGCGATTCTTC,CASSLDRRGERFF
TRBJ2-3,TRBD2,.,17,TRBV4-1,TGCGCCAGCAGCCAGGGCTTAGCGGGAGAGAGCACGGATACGCAGTATTTT,CASSQGLAGESTDTQYF
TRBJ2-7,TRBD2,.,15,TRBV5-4,TGTGCCAGCAGCTTGGGGGCGGGAGCACTGTACGAGCAGTACTTC,CASSLGAGALYEQYF
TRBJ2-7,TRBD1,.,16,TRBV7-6,TGTGCCAGCAGCTTAGATCTCGGACAGGGCCAATACGAGCAGTACTTC,CASSLDLGQGQYEQYF
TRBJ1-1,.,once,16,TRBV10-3,TGTGCCATCAGTGAATCTTCGAGGGATTTGAACACTGAAGCTTTCTTT,CAISESSRDLNTEAFF
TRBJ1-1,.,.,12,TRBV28,TGTGCCAGCAAGGGAGATGGGAATGAAGCTTTCTTT,CASKGDGNEAFF
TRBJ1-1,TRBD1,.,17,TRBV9,TGTGCCAGCAGCGTACTACCGGGACAGGGAAGAGGCACTGAAGCTTTCTTT,CASSVLPGQGRGTEAFF
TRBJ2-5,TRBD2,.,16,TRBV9,TGTGCCAGCAGCTCTGGACTAGCGGAGGTCCACGAGACCCAGTACTTC,CASSSGLAEVHETQYF
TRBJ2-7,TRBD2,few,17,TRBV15,TGTGCCACCAGCAGAGATCACCTAGCGGATAGCTCCTACGAGCAGTACTTC,CATSRDHLADSSYEQYF
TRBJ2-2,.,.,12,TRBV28,TGTGCCAGCAGTTTACGGACCGGGGAGCTGTTTTTT,CASSLRTGELFF
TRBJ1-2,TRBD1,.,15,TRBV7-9,TGTGCCAGCAGCCCAAGGGGGCCGCTTAGCTATGGCTACACCTTC,CASSPRGPLSYGYTF
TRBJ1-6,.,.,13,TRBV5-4,TGTGCCAGCAGCTCCCGGACAGACTCACCCCTCCACTTT,CASSSRTDSPLHF